A selection of T cell receptor beta chains follows, all from one sample in a study of T cells in Graves' hyperthyroidism and ophthalmopathy. Each CDR3 protein gets one entry after TCRdb re-called the multiplex PCR reads with MiXCR. The repertoire holds about 600,000 distinct CDR3 sequences, about 14% seen once, with under 15% in the top ten. Sequenced input: blood. These receptors were obtained from a woman in her 50s with Graves' ophthalmopathy. The CDR3 runs from the conserved cysteine through the conserved F or W. A D gene is named only where the DNA matches it firmly. The size field is filled for only some rows; it gives once, few, many or a size class.

many	-	TRBV20-1	TRBJ2-1	CSARLTGALYDEQFF	TGCAGTGCTAGACTTACCGGGGCCTTATACGATGAGCAGTTCTTC
many	-	TRBV30	TRBJ2-3	CASAGALTDTQYF	TGTGCCTCGGCAGGGGCACTTACAGATACGCAGTATTTT
many	-	TRBV11-2	TRBJ2-1	CASSSIKDNEQFF	TGTGCCAGCAGCTCTATAAAGGACAATGAGCAGTTCTTC
-	-	TRBV19	TRBJ2-1	CASSIYSGGTGIGEQFF	TGTGCCAGTAGTATTTATTCGGGGGGGACAGGTATTGGTGAGCAGTTCTTC
many	-	TRBV18	TRBJ2-3	CASSPSDGADTQYF	TGTGCCAGCTCACCCTCGGATGGCGCAGATACGCAGTATTTT
-	TRBD1	TRBV14	TRBJ2-1	CASSHMTGTGLRYNEQFF	TGTGCCAGCAGCCACATGACCGGGACAGGGTTACGGTACAATGAGCAGTTCTTC
few	-	TRBV28	TRBJ2-1	CASSLGGLAPAYNEQFF	TGTGCCAGCAGTTTGGGTGGTCTAGCCCCGGCGTACAATGAGCAGTTCTTC
many	-	TRBV11-2	TRBJ2-1	CASSPRTVGDQFF	TGTGCCAGCAGCCCCCGGACAGTCGGGGACCAGTTCTTC
-	TRBD2	TRBV6-2/TRBV6-3	TRBJ2-7	CASRRDYPSYEQYF	TGTGCCAGCAGACGGGACTACCCCTCCTACGAGCAGTACTTC
many	-	TRBV18	TRBJ2-7	CASSLSLEGEQYF	TGTGCCAGCTCTCTTAGCCTAGAAGGGGAGCAGTACTTC
many	TRBD1	TRBV7-2	TRBJ1-2	CASGRQGANGYTF	TGTGCCAGCGGACGACAGGGGGCTAATGGCTACACCTTC
many	TRBD1	TRBV6-1	TRBJ1-2	CASRGQGAGNYGYTF	TGTGCCAGCCGGGGACAGGGGGCGGGCAACTATGGCTACACCTTC
many	-	TRBV2	TRBJ1-4	CASRTGWEKLFF	TGTGCCAGCCGGACGGGTTGGGAAAAACTGTTTTTT
many	TRBD1	TRBV18	TRBJ1-2	CASSRGTGGQGYTF	TGTGCCAGCTCTCGCGGGACAGGGGGCCAAGGCTACACCTTC
-	TRBD1	TRBV12-3/TRBV12-4	TRBJ2-3	CASSPGQVRTDTQYF	TGTGCCAGCAGTCCGGGACAGGTCCGCACAGATACGCAGTATTTT
many	-	TRBV11-2	TRBJ2-2	CASSLSGGPNTGELFF	TGTGCCAGCAGCTTATCGGGGGGCCCGAACACCGGGGAGCTGTTTTTT
-	TRBD1	TRBV6-2/TRBV6-3	TRBJ1-2	CASSYSRTGNYGYTF	TGTGCCAGCAGTTACTCGCGGACAGGGAACTATGGCTACACCTTC
many	-	TRBV28	TRBJ2-2	CASRPRPGELFF	TGTGCCAGCAGACCAAGACCCGGGGAGCTGTTTTTT
-	TRBD1	TRBV24-1	TRBJ2-5	CATGQGALQETQYF	TGTGCCACCGGACAGGGGGCTCTCCAGGAGACCCAGTACTTC
few	TRBD1	TRBV6-1	TRBJ2-2	CASRKHGTGSTGELFF	TGTGCCAGCAGGAAACACGGGACAGGGTCCACCGGGGAGCTGTTTTTT
many	-	TRBV27	TRBJ2-1	CASSLYPRGGNNEQFF	TGTGCCAGCAGTTTATACCCGAGAGGGGGAAACAATGAGCAGTTCTTC
many	-	TRBV6-1	TRBJ2-3	CASSSTSYSDTQYF	TGTGCCAGCAGTTCGACTAGTTATTCAGATACGCAGTATTTT
many	-	TRBV7-9	TRBJ2-5	CASNPGQETQYF	TGTGCCAGCAACCCAGGGCAAGAGACCCAGTACTTC
many	TRBD2	TRBV9	TRBJ2-1	CASSVDIAGGTYNEQFF	TGTGCCAGCAGCGTAGACATAGCGGGAGGGACCTACAATGAGCAGTTCTTC
many	-	TRBV15	TRBJ2-1	CATSRVVLAGVKGLYNEQFF	TGTGCCACCAGCAGAGTCGTCCTAGCCGGGGTGAAGGGGCTCTACAATGAGCAGTTCTTC
many	TRBD1	TRBV18	TRBJ2-7	CASSPLDRVAYEQYF	TGTGCCAGCTCACCTCTGGACAGGGTGGCCTACGAGCAGTACTTC
once	-	TRBV18	TRBJ1-4	CASSPGGQGNEKLFF	TGTGCCAGCTCACCTGGAGGGCAAGGAAATGAAAAACTGTTTTTT
many	-	TRBV28	TRBJ2-1	CASSLQPPSSYNEQFF	TGTGCCAGCAGTTTACAGCCCCCGAGCTCCTACAATGAGCAGTTCTTC
many	TRBD2	TRBV7-2	TRBJ2-7	CASSLLASGVYEQYF	TGTGCCAGCAGCTTATTGGCTAGCGGTGTCTACGAGCAGTACTTC